These 4 T cell receptor beta chains were all obtained from the same sample, sequenced in a study of blood T cell repertoires in COVID-19. The assay was immunoSEQ multiplex PCR, and TCRdb's table has in-frame clones only and misses some. In the table there are 200,000 to 300,000 clones, 85% to 90% of which are singletons. The specimen was PBMCs or T cells enriched from blood (not recorded which). The receptors were sampled from a man in his fifties who had been exposed to COVID-19.

This sequence joins TRBV5-1 and TRBJ2-3; 14 bases map to TRBD2. V shed 2 bases, J shed 7 bases, and the junction held 12 bases outside the gene matches. The CDR3 is 18 residues long. Germline V lookup: CDR1 SGHRS, CDR2 YFSETQ. The CDR3 DNA sequence: TGCGCCAGCAGCTTATGGACTAGCGGGGGGCGCCCACTAAATACGCAGTATTTT. This codes for CASSLWTSGGRPLNTQYF.

The J gene is TRBJ2-2, the V gene TRBV7-9, with 12 bases identical to TRBD2. This CDR3 has 16 amino acids. CDR1 and CDR2 from the germline V gene are SEHNR and FQNEAQ (reference sequence). V dropped 5 bases and J dropped 4; count of bases not matched to a gene: 5. CDR3 protein: CASSLGLAGTTGELFF. The CDR3 nucleotides read TGTGCCAGCAGCCTGGGACTAGCGGGCACCACCGGGGAGCTGTTTTTT.

The V call is TRBV27, the J call TRBJ1-2, with 8 bases that match TRBD1. Germline assignment: CDR1 MNHEY and CDR2 SMNVEV (reference sequence). This CDR3 comprises 15 residues. The ends lost 4 bases at V and 6 bases at J; junction bases unmatched: 10. Here the CDR3 reads CASSYSDRALHGYTF. As DNA, the CDR3 is TGTGCCAGCAGTTATTCGGACAGGGCGCTTCATGGCTACACCTTC.

Only one count was recorded for this clone. This chain connects TRBV28 to TRBJ1-1; D perhaps matches TRBD1 (6 bases). This CDR3 is 12 amino acids long. V lost 6 bases and J lost 1, with 6 bases in between. Germline loops: CDR1 MDHEN, CDR2 SYDVKM. CDR3 loop: CASRQGNTEAFF. The CDR3 DNA reads TGTGCCAGCAGACAGGGGAACACTGAAGCTTTCTTT.